These 6 T cell receptor beta chains came from one sample sequenced in a study of blood T cell repertoires in COVID-19. TCRdb's copy holds only in-frame clones and misses some; the assay was immunoSEQ multiplex PCR. The profile covers about 280,000 clones, with roughly 89% appearing a single time and about 5.7% taken by the ten largest. Sequencing was performed on PBMCs or T cells enriched from blood (not recorded which). The origin of the receptors is a middle-aged woman who had recovered from COVID-19.

The chain has TRBV19 and TRBJ2-2, with D possibly matching TRBD1 (6 bases). The V end lost 10 bases, the J end lost 3 bases, and 15 bases lay between the germline ends. The CDR3 is made up of 14 amino acids. The germline gives CDR1 LNHDA, CDR2 SQIVND (reference sequence). The CDR3 DNA sequence: TGTGCCACCCAAAGGGCAGGGGACACCGGGGAGCTGTTTTTT. Its protein is CATQRAGDTGELFF.

The rearrangement links TRBV19 to TRBJ1-5, with 7 bases fitting TRBD1. This CDR3 region has 16 residues. CDR1 LNHDA and CDR2 SQIVND come from the germline V gene (reference sequence). Trimming removed 6 bases from V and 4 bases from J; junction bases left unmatched: 12. The CDR3 protein is CASRRDSQGFNQPQHF. The CDR3 DNA follows: TGTGCCAGTAGAAGGGACAGCCAAGGTTTTAATCAGCCCCAGCATTTT.

The chain is built from TRBV7-2 and TRBJ2-7; D is uncertain. The V gene's germline CDR1 is SGHTA and CDR2 FQGNSA. This CDR3 comprises 13 residues. Trimming stripped 1 base from V and 5 bases from J, with 9 bases between. The CDR3 sequence is CASSLVAKHEQYF. DNA of the CDR3: TGTGCCAGCAGCTTAGTGGCCAAACACGAGCAGTACTTC.

V and J are TRBV7-6 and TRBJ2-1; 10 bases are a match to TRBD2. V shed 5 bases and J 10 bases; nucleotides not matched to a gene: 14. Germline CDR1 SGHVS, CDR2 FNYEAQ. This CDR3 has 16 residues. For the CDR3, the DNA is TGTGCCAGCAGCCCACAGGGACTAGCGAATCCCGTGGAGCAGTTCTTC. The encoded protein is CASSPQGLANPVEQFF.

The chain combines TRBV7-2 with TRBJ1-2; TRBD1 is a possible D gene (6 bases). Germline V gene sequence: CDR1 SGHTA, CDR2 FQGNSA. Trimming removed 2 bases from V and 0 bases from J, with 7 bases in between. The CDR3 is 14 residues long. The CDR3 DNA reads TGTGCCAGCAGCTTAAACAGGGCTAACTATGGCTACACCTTC. This codes for CASSLNRANYGYTF.

The chain has TRBV29-1 and TRBJ1-2; 9 bases are shared with TRBD1. The CDR3 consists of 14 residues. V trimming: 1 base; J trimming: 4 bases; junction bases outside the gene matches: 4. Germline values: CDR1 SQVTM, CDR2 ANQGSEA. The DNA for the CDR3 is TGCAGCGTTGAAGGGACAGGGGAGCCCTATGGCTACACCTTC. It encodes CSVEGTGEPYGYTF.